One and the same sample provided the 23 T cell receptor beta chains below, sequenced in a study of response to subunit inactivated influenza vaccine. TCRdb itself ran the RT-PCR reads through MiXCR, one entry per CDR3 protein. The data contain about 530,000 distinct CDR3 sequences, 10% to 15% of them singletons. Sample: PBMCs from blood, taken about 6 weeks after vaccination. The source of these receptors is a man aged 45 to 65 who received an inactivated influenza vaccine.

This clonotype was counted between two and nine times. The gene calls are TRBV7-6 and TRBJ2-1; tentatively, D is TRBD2 (5 bases). Trimming pared 7 bases from V and 9 bases from J, leaving 19 bases between. CDR1 is SGHVS and CDR2 is FNYEAQ in the germline V gene. The CDR3 length is 14 residues. The chain's CDR3 is CASKRVEGVTEQFF. The CDR3, as DNA: TGTGCCAGCAAAAGGGTTGAGGGAGTCACTGAGCAGTTCTTC.

This clonotype was counted a few times. The V gene is TRBV5-1, the J gene TRBJ2-3, with D perhaps matching TRBD1 or TRBD2 (6 bases each). This CDR3 contains 14 residues. Trimming cost V 0 bases and J 4 bases, with 9 bases left between them. Germline V gene data show CDR1 as SGHRS and CDR2 as YFSETQ. The CDR3 nucleotides read TGCGCCAGCAGCTTGGTGGAGGGGGCAGATACGCAGTATTTT. Its translation is CASSLVEGADTQYF.

This clonotype has a count of ten or more. This chain joins TRBV7-8 and TRBJ2-5; 10 bases are a match to TRBD2. The CDR3 loop spans 18 amino acids. CDR1 and CDR2 from the germline V gene are SGHVS and FQNEAQ. Trimming cost V 2 bases and J 6 bases; bases outside gene matches: 15. CDR3 region: CASSLPPRLAGRHKTQYF. CDR3 bases: TGTGCCAGCAGCTTACCTCCCCGACTAGCGGGCCGTCATAAGACCCAGTACTTC.

This clonotype has only a few counts. The rearrangement links TRBV4-3 to TRBJ1-4; tentatively, D is TRBD1 (6 bases). This CDR3 has 17 amino acids. V was cut by 0 bases and J by 5 bases, with 16 bases left in between. Germline V lookup: CDR1 LGHNA, CDR2 YSLEER. The CDR3 nucleotides are TGCGCCAGCAGCCAAGATCTTTTCGGGGGCGGGAATGAAAAACTGTTTTTT. Protein product: CASSQDLFGGGNEKLFF.

This clonotype has just a few counts. V and J are TRBV11-2 and TRBJ2-3; D tentatively fits TRBD1 or TRBD2 (5 bases each). CDR3 length: 15 residues. V was pared by 6 bases and J by 2 bases, with 15 bases between. CDR1 is SGHAT, CDR2 FQNNGV, per germline. This CDR3 is CASSPGTAYTDTQYF. For the CDR3, the DNA is TGTGCCAGCAGTCCCGGGACGGCGTACACAGATACGCAGTATTTT.

This chain uses TRBV5-1 with TRBJ2-1, with D possibly being TRBD2 (6 bases). The CDR3 totals 15 residues. V was cut by 7 bases and J by 0 bases, with 14 bases left in between. Germline loops: CDR1 SGHRS, CDR2 YFSETQ. CDR3 in amino acids: CASHGRGTSYNEQFF. The CDR3 nucleotides read TGCGCCAGCCACGGCCGGGGGACCTCCTACAATGAGCAGTTCTTC.

CDR3 protein: CASSGPRGTYNEQFF. In DNA form, the CDR3 reads TGTGCCAGCAGCGGCCCTAGGGGCACATACAATGAGCAGTTCTTC. The chain couples TRBV7-6 to TRBJ2-1; the D gene is possibly TRBD1 (5 bases). The CDR3 runs to 15 residues. V lost 5 bases, J lost 4 bases, and 15 bases lay in between. Germline assignment: CDR1 SGHVS and CDR2 FNYEAQ.

This clonotype appeared a few times. The chain employs TRBV12-3 or TRBV12-4 and TRBJ1-5, with D possibly matching TRBD1 (6 bases). There are 15 residues in the CDR3. The ends were cut back, 6 bases at V and 4 bases at J, with 16 bases in the middle. This CDR3 reads CASRPGTIPNQPQHF. The CDR3, as DNA: TGTGCCAGCAGACCCGGGACAATCCCTAATCAGCCCCAGCATTTT.

The chain is built from TRBV6-2 or TRBV6-3 and TRBJ2-3, with D maybe TRBD1 (6 bases). This CDR3 region has 15 residues. Trimming stripped 6 bases from V and 3 bases from J, with 16 bases between. Germline V gene data show CDR1 as MNHEY and CDR2 as SVGEGT. In DNA form, the CDR3 reads TGTGCCAGCAGCAACATGGGGGCGAGGACAGATACGCAGTATTTT. Amino acid sequence: CASSNMGARTDTQYF.

In this sample, this clonotype turned up many times. The chain links TRBV6-5 to TRBJ2-1; D uncertain. Germline V CDR1 and CDR2: MNHEY, SVGAGI. There are 12 residues in the CDR3. The V end lost 10 bases, the J end lost 5 bases, and 12 bases lay between the germline ends. Here the CDR3 DNA reads TGTGCCACCAAACAGCCAAACAATGAGCAGTTCTTC. Translated, it gives CATKQPNNEQFF.

This sequence joins TRBV20-1 and TRBJ2-3; 8 bases are a match to TRBD2. CDR1 and CDR2 from the germline V gene are DFQATT and SNEGSKA (reference sequence). CDR3 length: 14 residues. The V and J ends lost 2 bases and 5 bases, in that order; junction bases with no gene match: 6. The CDR3 protein is CSARTSGKGDTQYF. The CDR3 bases are TGCAGTGCTAGAACTAGCGGAAAGGGAGATACGCAGTATTTT.

The rearrangement links TRBV5-1 to TRBJ2-5, with D tentatively TRBD1 (5 bases). The germline V gene encodes CDR1 SGHRS and CDR2 YFSETQ. V shed 0 bases and J shed 0 bases, with 18 bases lying between them. The CDR3 totals 18 residues. The CDR3, as DNA: TGCGCCAGCAGCTTGGCGGTTGGGGCTAAAAGGTACCAAGAGACCCAGTACTTC. Encoded protein: CASSLAVGAKRYQETQYF.

Details on this clonotype: Mismatch with germline at one junction end may stem from a read error. V gene TRBV12-3 or TRBV12-4 combines with J gene TRBJ1-1; D uncertain. The CDR3 extends over 13 amino acids. The CDR3 coding sequence is TGTGCCAGCAGTTTCACGGTCAACATTGAAGCTTTCTTT. Residues: CASSFTVNIEAFF.

This clonotype has only a few counts. The J gene is TRBJ1-6, the V gene TRBV7-8, with D tentatively TRBD1 (6 bases). The CDR3 length is 16 residues. Looked up from germline, CDR1 is SGHVS and CDR2 is FQNEAQ. V dropped 1 base and J dropped 7 bases, with 14 bases sitting between them. CDR3 region: CASSLEGGVGNSPLHF. In DNA, the CDR3 is TGTGCCAGCAGCTTAGAGGGGGGTGTCGGAAATTCACCCCTCCACTTT.

The chain uses TRBV5-1 and TRBJ2-7, with a weak D call TRBD2 (6 bases). The germline V gene has CDR1 SGHRS and CDR2 YFSETQ. The CDR3 spans 15 residues. V shed 4 bases and J shed 2 bases, with 16 bases lying between them. The CDR3 DNA sequence: TGCGCCAGCAGCCCAGTAGCGGAGCCAACCTACGAGCAGTACTTC. Amino acids: CASSPVAEPTYEQYF.

V is TRBV5-5 and J is TRBJ2-7; 7 bases match TRBD1. The J segment lost 1 base and the V segment lost 0 bases, leaving 7 bases of the junction unmatched. CDR1 is SGHKS, CDR2 YYEKEE, per germline (reference sequence). The CDR3 has 16 amino acids. The CDR3 loop reads CASSLGWTGLSYEQYF. In DNA form, the CDR3 reads TGTGCCAGCAGCTTGGGCTGGACAGGCCTTTCCTACGAGCAGTACTTC.

The genes are TRBV6-2 or TRBV6-3 and TRBJ2-6; tentatively, D is TRBD1 (6 bases). V was trimmed by 5 bases and J by 2 bases, leaving 13 bases between them. Germline lookup yields CDR1 MNHEY and CDR2 SVGEGT. The CDR3 runs to 16 residues. The CDR3 bases are TGTGCCAGCAGTACCTACAGGGAACCTGGGGCCAACGTCCTGACTTTC. Its translation: CASSTYREPGANVLTF.

A few counts support this clonotype. The chain joins TRBV7-2 to TRBJ1-5; maybe TRBD1 (5 bases). Looked up from germline, CDR1 is SGHTA and CDR2 is FQGNSA. CDR3 size: 14 residues. Trimming took 11 bases from V and 5 from J, leaving 19 bases between them. CDR3 loop: CASRRGARDQPQHF. The CDR3 nucleotides are TGTGCCTCCCGGCGCGGGGCGCGAGATCAGCCCCAGCATTTT.

V and J are TRBV4-2 and TRBJ2-7; no definite D call. V lost 0 bases to trimming and J lost 2 bases, with 17 bases between them. This CDR3 comprises 17 residues. Germline CDR1 and CDR2: LGHNA and YNFKEQ. The CDR3 DNA sequence: TGTGCCAGCAGCCAAGAAGAATGGGGTTTAACCACCTACGAGCAGTACTTC. Its translation: CASSQEEWGLTTYEQYF.

This clonotype was detected ten times or more. The chain carries TRBV11-2 and TRBJ2-3, with a weak D call TRBD1 (5 bases). CDR1 SGHAT and CDR2 FQNNGV come from the germline V gene. Trimming stripped 1 base from V and 5 bases from J, with 10 bases between. This CDR3 is built from 14 residues. This CDR3 reads CASSLARVKDTQYF. DNA of the CDR3: TGTGCCAGCAGCTTAGCCAGGGTGAAAGATACGCAGTATTTT.

The genes are TRBV29-1 and TRBJ2-3; 11 bases fit TRBD2. The CDR3 length is 15 residues. V lost 5 bases, J lost 5 bases, and 9 bases stayed unmatched. The V gene's germline CDR1 is SQVTM and CDR2 ANQGSEA. The CDR3 nucleotides are TGCAGCGTTACCTCAGGGCTAGCGGGAGGAGATACGCAGTATTTT. Amino acid sequence: CSVTSGLAGGDTQYF.

J is TRBJ2-6 and V is TRBV4-1; D not resolved. Trimming removed 1 base at V and 4 bases at J, with 5 bases between. The germline V gene encodes CDR1 MGHRA and CDR2 YSYEKL. CDR3 size: 14 residues. The CDR3 is CASSQGPGANVLTF. In DNA form, the CDR3 reads TGCGCCAGCAGCCAAGGTCCCGGGGCCAACGTCCTGACTTTC.

The rearrangement uses TRBV28 and TRBJ2-1; 10 bases are a match to TRBD2. Germline assignment: CDR1 MDHEN and CDR2 SYDVKM. This CDR3 region has 15 residues. The trim removed 6 bases at V and 9 bases at J, leaving 11 bases unmatched. This CDR3 is CASRTTSGVGGEQFF. The DNA for the CDR3 is TGTGCCAGCAGAACCACTAGCGGGGTGGGGGGTGAGCAGTTCTTC.